This passage covers 29 T cell receptor beta chains from one sample sequenced in a study of shared clonotypes between healthy human individuals. Naive CD8 cells lacked CD45RO and underwent positive selection for CCR7, leaving out terminally differentiated effector memory CD45RA+ cells. Sequencing was performed with immunoSEQ multiplex PCR; in TCRdb, only in-frame clones are kept and a portion is missing. The sample holds millions of clones, roughly 95% seen once. The sequencing input was naive CD8+ T cells sorted from blood. Every receptor here comes from a man aged 18-30 years in good health.

The chain is built from TRBV11-2 and TRBJ2-1; D may match TRBD1 or TRBD2 (5 bases each). Germline assignment: CDR1 SGHAT and CDR2 FQNNGV. The V and J ends lost 3 bases and 8 bases respectively, with 8 bases between them. This CDR3 is built from 12 residues. The CDR3 protein is CASSFGDDEQFF. The DNA for the CDR3 is TGTGCCAGCAGCTTTGGGGACGATGAGCAGTTCTTC.

The chain recombines TRBV2 with TRBJ2-5, with a weak D call TRBD2 (6 bases). Trimming stripped 3 bases from V and 3 bases from J, with 17 bases between. The length of the CDR3 is 16 residues. Germline CDR1 is SNHLY and CDR2 is FYNNEI. The CDR3 DNA is TGTGCCAGCAGTGAGGGGGGTAACGGAATTAAAGAGACCCAGTACTTC. Amino acid sequence: CASSEGGNGIKETQYF.

This rearrangement joins TRBV2 to TRBJ2-1; the match to TRBD1 covers 8 bases. Germline-derived CDR1 and CDR2 are SNHLY and FYNNEI. V gave up 4 bases and J gave up 3 bases; unmatched junction bases: 8. CDR3 length: 16 residues. This chain's CDR3 is CASSGPTGVHYNEQFF. CDR3 DNA sequence: TGTGCCAGCAGTGGCCCGACAGGGGTCCACTACAATGAGCAGTTCTTC.

The chain combines TRBV7-9 with TRBJ2-5; D is perhaps TRBD1 (6 bases). Trimming removed 5 bases from V and 1 base from J, with 11 bases in between. The CDR3 totals 14 residues. The germline V gene encodes CDR1 SEHNR and CDR2 FQNEAQ (reference sequence). The CDR3 here is CASSGRDTQETQYF. In DNA form, the CDR3 reads TGTGCCAGCAGCGGACGGGACACCCAAGAGACCCAGTACTTC.

The chain carries TRBV4-3 and TRBJ2-7, with 7 bases lining up with TRBD1. The CDR3 spans 15 residues. From germline, CDR1 is LGHNA and CDR2 YSLEER. V gave up 0 bases and J gave up 7 bases; unmatched junction bases: 9. CDR3 residues: CASSQDNRGLGEQYF. The CDR3 coding sequence is TGCGCCAGCAGCCAAGATAACAGGGGATTGGGAGAGCAGTACTTC.

The V gene is TRBV30, the J gene TRBJ2-7, with D perhaps assigned TRBD1 or TRBD2 (5 bases each). The germline V gene has CDR1 GTSNPN and CDR2 SVGIG (reference sequence). V was trimmed by 1 base and J by 6 bases, leaving 19 bases between them. The CDR3 has 15 amino acids. CDR3 sequence (DNA): TGTGCCTGGAGTGGTCCGGGACGGGCAATTTCCGAGCAGTACTTC. Protein: CAWSGPGRAISEQYF.

This clone was detected only once. The J gene is TRBJ2-2, the V gene TRBV5-1; 8 bases line up with TRBD1. Germline loops: CDR1 SGHRS, CDR2 YFSETQ. This CDR3 region has 15 residues. Trimming cost V 5 bases and J 6 bases; bases outside gene matches: 9. The CDR3 nucleotides are TGCGCCAGCAGTCCCGGGACAGGCGACCCCGGGGAGCTGTTTTTT. Residues: CASSPGTGDPGELFF.

The chain couples TRBV18 to TRBJ2-1, with D uncertain. The V and J ends lost 0 bases and 5 bases respectively, with 11 bases between them. The CDR3 has 15 residues. The germline CDR1 and CDR2 sequences are KGHSH and LQKENI. CDR3 DNA: TGTGCCAGCTCACCACCAGGACCTTCTCACAATGAGCAGTTCTTC. Its translation is CASSPPGPSHNEQFF.

On this clone: Other DNA sequences in the same sample also yield this CDR3. This chain uses TRBV13 with TRBJ1-4; D unresolved. The length of the CDR3 is 14 residues. Germline assignment: CDR1 PRHDT and CDR2 FYEKMQ (reference sequence). V shed 0 bases and J shed 4 bases, with 6 bases lying between them. The CDR3 sequence is CASSLGAGNEKLFF. The CDR3, as DNA: TGTGCCAGCAGCTTAGGTGCCGGTAATGAAAAACTGTTTTTT.

V is TRBV27 and J is TRBJ1-2; 10 positions match TRBD1. CDR3 length: 13 residues. CDR1 is MNHEY and CDR2 is SMNVEV in the germline V gene (reference sequence). Losses at the gene ends were 5 bases for V and 13 bases for J; bases not matched to a gene: 10. The CDR3 DNA follows: TGTGCCAGCAGTCTCACCGGGACAGGGGAGCCCACCTTC. As protein: CASSLTGTGEPTF.

This clone was counted a single time. The chain couples TRBV6-5 to TRBJ2-7; 8 nucleotides align to TRBD2. V dropped 4 bases and J dropped 0; count of bases not matched to a gene: 5. The CDR3 loop spans 15 amino acids. CDR1 is MNHEY and CDR2 is SVGAGI in the germline V gene. CDR3 sequence (DNA): TGTGCCAGCAGTTTAATAGCGGGGTCCTCCTACGAGCAGTACTTC. This codes for CASSLIAGSSYEQYF.

V is TRBV4-3 and J is TRBJ1-3; D ambiguous. This CDR3 has 16 residues. V was pared by 4 bases and J by 4 bases, with 17 bases between. Germline V gene data show CDR1 as LGHNA and CDR2 as YSLEER. The CDR3 nucleotides read TGCGCCAGCAGCCCGAGCGTGGAGGCGGGGGGAAACACCATATATTTT. It codes for CASSPSVEAGGNTIYF.

This clone has just a few counts. The chain carries TRBV29-1 and TRBJ2-7; D may match TRBD1 or TRBD2 (5 bases each). The CDR3 has 14 amino acids. V dropped 6 bases and J dropped 2 bases, with 17 bases sitting between them. The germline V gene has CDR1 SQVTM and CDR2 ANQGSEA. The CDR3 here is CSVLPSGTTYEQYF. CDR3 nucleotides: TGCAGCGTGCTCCCGTCAGGGACCACCTACGAGCAGTACTTC.

V usage is TRBV7-2 and J usage is TRBJ2-7, with 8 bases fitting TRBD1. Per the germline V gene, CDR1 is SGHTA and CDR2 is FQGNSA. V shed 5 bases and J 2 bases; nucleotides not matched to a gene: 17. The CDR3 loop spans 18 amino acids. The CDR3 nucleotides read TGTGCCAGCAGCCGGCGGCACTCCCGGGACAGGATTCCCTACGAGCAGTACTTC. The encoded protein is CASSRRHSRDRIPYEQYF.

The CDR3 sequence is CASSPRKGRDYGYTF. The CDR3 nucleotides are TGTGCCAGCAGCCCTCGGAAGGGGCGCGACTATGGCTACACCTTC. The chain couples TRBV7-2 to TRBJ1-2; TRBD1 might be the D (5 bases). V lost 5 bases to trimming and J lost 3 bases, with 16 bases between them. The CDR3 is 15 residues long. CDR1 and CDR2 from the germline V gene are SGHTA and FQGNSA.

This clone was seen just once. V is TRBV7-3 and J is TRBJ2-1; possibly TRBD2 for D (7 bases). The germline gives CDR1 SGHTA, CDR2 FQGTGA. CDR3 length: 15 amino acids. Between the trimmed V and J ends, which lost 5 bases and 2 bases, there was a span of 13 bases. Written as DNA, the CDR3 is TGTGCCAGCAGCCAATTAGGGGGGGCCTACAATGAGCAGTTCTTC. Encoded protein: CASSQLGGAYNEQFF.

The V call is TRBV6-5, the J call TRBJ1-2; 8 positions match TRBD1. The germline gives CDR1 MNHEY, CDR2 SVGAGI. V lost 4 bases and J lost 7; bases outside the gene matches: 11. This CDR3 has 15 amino acids. CDR3 in amino acids: CASSFLPTGEGGYTF. In DNA, the CDR3 is TGTGCCAGCAGTTTCCTCCCGACAGGGGAGGGTGGCTACACCTTC.

The chain employs TRBV30 and TRBJ2-3; 10 positions match TRBD2. Trimming cost V 6 bases and J 8 bases; bases outside gene matches: 11. Germline V gives CDR1 GTSNPN, CDR2 SVGIG (reference sequence). The CDR3 extends over 14 amino acids. CDR3 DNA: TGTGCCTGTGGGACTAGCGTGGGATCGGGTACGCAGTATTTT. Protein sequence: CACGTSVGSGTQYF.

This clone has just one count. V and J are TRBV11-2 and TRBJ2-5; TRBD2 matches at 9 bases. Germline V lookup: CDR1 SGHAT, CDR2 FQNNGV. The CDR3 runs 18 residues. The junction had 11 bases not matched to a gene; V was cut back by 1 base and J by 2 bases. The CDR3 spells CASSLVPRGGPLQETQYF. CDR3 sequence (DNA): TGTGCCAGCAGCTTAGTTCCGCGGGGGGGCCCGTTACAAGAGACCCAGTACTTC.

V usage is TRBV10-1 and J usage is TRBJ1-1; unclear D gene. The CDR3 sequence is 12 residues long. Germline CDR1 and CDR2: WNHNN and SYGVQD (reference sequence). Between the trimmed V and J ends, which lost 3 bases and 7 bases, there was a span of 9 bases. The CDR3 spells CASSDWGSEAFF. CDR3 nucleotide sequence: TGCGCCAGCAGTGATTGGGGTAGTGAAGCTTTCTTT.

The V call is TRBV5-4, the J call TRBJ1-6; perhaps TRBD1 as D (5 bases). CDR3 length: 16 amino acids. Per germline, CDR1 SGHNT and CDR2 YYREEE (reference sequence). V lost 4 bases and J 14 bases, leaving 25 bases between the germline ends. The CDR3 DNA is TGTGCCAGCAGCCGTTCCGTCGCGGGGGATAATTCGGCCCTCCACTTT. It yields the protein CASSRSVAGDNSALHF.

This clone was seen only a few times. The J gene is TRBJ1-6, the V gene TRBV6-5; D is undetermined. The CDR3 spans 12 residues. CDR1 and CDR2 (germline): MNHEY, SVGAGI. V dropped 4 bases and J dropped 5 bases, with 3 bases sitting between them. The CDR3 nucleotides are TGTGCCAGCAGTTCCGATAATTCACCCCTCCACTTT. Encoded protein: CASSSDNSPLHF.

The V and J genes are TRBV19 and TRBJ1-1; 7 bases map to TRBD1. Trimming at V came to 3 bases and at J to 0 bases, leaving 4 bases not matched to a gene. Germline-derived CDR1 and CDR2 are LNHDA and SQIVND (reference sequence). This CDR3 spans 15 amino acids. This CDR3 reads CASSILQGLNTEAFF. As DNA, the CDR3 is TGTGCCAGTAGTATCTTACAGGGGCTGAACACTGAAGCTTTCTTT.

This sequence joins TRBV7-9 and TRBJ2-7; D not certain. The ends were cut back, 4 bases at V and 1 base at J, with 11 bases in the middle. In germline, CDR1 is SEHNR, CDR2 FQNEAQ (reference sequence). The CDR3 is 14 residues long. CDR3 coding DNA: TGTGCCAGCAGCTCGACGCTCCAGTCCTACGAGCAGTACTTC. It codes for CASSSTLQSYEQYF. The full variable domain, its missing parts supplied by reference TRBV7-9 and TRBJ2-7, is DTGVSQNPRHKITKRGQNVTFRCDPISEHNRLYWYRQTLGQGPEFLTYFQNEAQLEKSRLLSDRFSAERPKGSFSTLEIQRTEQGDSAMYLCASSSTLQSYEQYFGPGTRLTVT.

As concerns this clone: This sample also contains other DNA sequences that code for the same CDR3. The V and J genes are TRBV28 and TRBJ2-2; D remains unclear. The germline V and J ends were trimmed by 6 bases and 2 bases, with 7 bases remaining between them. The V gene's germline CDR1 is MDHEN and CDR2 SYDVKM. This CDR3 is built from 13 residues. The CDR3 here is CASSLRNTGELFF. The DNA of the CDR3 is TGTGCCAGCAGCCTCCGAAACACCGGGGAGCTGTTTTTT. The whole variable domain, filled in from reference TRBV28 and TRBJ2-2, reads DVKVTQSSRYLVKRTGEKVFLECVQDMDHENMFWYRQDPGLGLRLIYFSYDVKMKEKGDIPEGYSVSREKKERFSLILESASTNQTSMYLCASSLRNTGELFFGEGSRLTVL.

The V and J genes are TRBV28 and TRBJ1-5; TRBD1 is a possible D gene (6 bases). This CDR3 region has 15 residues. The V end was cut by 7 bases, the J end by 7 bases, with 20 bases between. CDR1 MDHEN and CDR2 SYDVKM come from the germline V gene. The DNA for the CDR3 is TGTGCCAGCAAGTCCTATGGGGGCGCACACCAGCCCCAGCATTTT. This codes for CASKSYGGAHQPQHF.

Comment on this clone: Other DNA sequences in this specimen translate into the identical CDR3. The chain recombines TRBV27 with TRBJ2-3; perhaps D is TRBD1 or TRBD2 (5 bases each). From germline, CDR1 is MNHEY and CDR2 SMNVEV (reference sequence). V was pared by 6 bases and J by 1 base, with 17 bases between. The CDR3 is 16 residues long. CDR3 amino acids: CASSPVGTRGTDTQYF. The CDR3 DNA reads TGTGCCAGCAGCCCCGTCGGGACCCGGGGCACAGATACGCAGTATTTT.

Only a few counts were recorded for this clone. The chain couples TRBV7-9 to TRBJ2-7, with a weak D call TRBD1 (5 bases). Germline V gene data show CDR1 as SEHNR and CDR2 as FQNEAQ (reference sequence). The CDR3 is 14 amino acids. V lost 7 bases and J lost 1, with 14 bases in between. CDR3 in amino acids: CASIQSTVSYEQYF. The CDR3 region has the DNA TGTGCCAGCATCCAATCGACAGTTTCCTACGAGCAGTACTTC.

The chain has TRBV10-2 and TRBJ2-7, with D perhaps assigned TRBD1 or TRBD2 (6 bases each). CDR1 and CDR2 from the germline V gene are WSHSY and SAAADI. The length of the CDR3 is 15 residues. V was cut by 6 bases and J by 3 bases, with 18 bases left in between. CDR3 nucleotide sequence: TGCGCCAGCAGCTCTGAGGGGGGCGACTACTACGAGCAGTACTTC. Translation gives CASSSEGGDYYEQYF.